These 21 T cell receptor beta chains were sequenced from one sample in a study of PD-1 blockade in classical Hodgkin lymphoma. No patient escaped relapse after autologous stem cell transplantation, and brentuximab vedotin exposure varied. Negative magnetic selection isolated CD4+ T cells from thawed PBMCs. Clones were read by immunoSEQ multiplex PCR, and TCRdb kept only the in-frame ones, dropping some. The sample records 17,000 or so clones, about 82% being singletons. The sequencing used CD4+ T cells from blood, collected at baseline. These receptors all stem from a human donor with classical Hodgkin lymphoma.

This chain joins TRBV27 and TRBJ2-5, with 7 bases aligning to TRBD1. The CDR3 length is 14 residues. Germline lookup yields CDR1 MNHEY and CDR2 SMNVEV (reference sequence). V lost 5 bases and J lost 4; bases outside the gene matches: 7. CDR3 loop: CASSKDRVGETQYF. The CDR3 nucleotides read TGTGCCAGCAGTAAAGACAGGGTAGGAGAGACCCAGTACTTC.

CDR3 in DNA: TGTGCCATCAGTGAGTCAAAAGGGGGTATGAGAAACATTCAGTACTTC. The encoded protein is CAISESKGGMRNIQYF. The chain employs TRBV10-3 and TRBJ2-4; D is perhaps TRBD1 (6 bases). V was shortened by 0 bases and J by 6 bases, with 15 bases between the two germline ends. CDR1 and CDR2 (germline): ENHRY, SYGVKD. CDR3 size: 16 residues.

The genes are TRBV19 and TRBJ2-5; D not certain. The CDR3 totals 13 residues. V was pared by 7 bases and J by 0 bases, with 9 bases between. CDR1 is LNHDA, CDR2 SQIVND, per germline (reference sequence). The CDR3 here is CASTARYQETQYF. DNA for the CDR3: TGTGCCAGTACCGCGAGGTACCAAGAGACCCAGTACTTC.

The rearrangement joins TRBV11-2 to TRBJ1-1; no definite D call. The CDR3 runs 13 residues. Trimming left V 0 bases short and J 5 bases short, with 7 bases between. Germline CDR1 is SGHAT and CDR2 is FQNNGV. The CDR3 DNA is TGTGCCAGCAGCTTAGACTCGGGGACTGAAGCTTTCTTT. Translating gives CASSLDSGTEAFF.

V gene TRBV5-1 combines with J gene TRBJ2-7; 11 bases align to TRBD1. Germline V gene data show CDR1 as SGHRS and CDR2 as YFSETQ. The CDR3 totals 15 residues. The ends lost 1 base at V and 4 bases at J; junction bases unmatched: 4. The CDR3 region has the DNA TGCGCCAGCAGCTTGAGGACAGGGGGCGGGTACGAGCAGTACTTC. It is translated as CASSLRTGGGYEQYF. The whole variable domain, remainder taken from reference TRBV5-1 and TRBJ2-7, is KAGVTQTPRYLIKTRGQQVTLSCSPISGHRSVSWYQQTPGQGLQFLFEYFSETQRNKGNFPGRFSGRQFSNSRSEMNVSTLELGDSALYLCASSLRTGGGYEQYFGPGTRLTVT.

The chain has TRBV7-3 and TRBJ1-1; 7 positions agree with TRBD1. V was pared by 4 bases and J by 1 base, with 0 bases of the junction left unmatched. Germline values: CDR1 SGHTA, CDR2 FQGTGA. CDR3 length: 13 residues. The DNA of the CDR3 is TGTGCCAGCAGCTCAGGGGGGAACACTGAAGCTTTCTTT. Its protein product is CASSSGGNTEAFF.

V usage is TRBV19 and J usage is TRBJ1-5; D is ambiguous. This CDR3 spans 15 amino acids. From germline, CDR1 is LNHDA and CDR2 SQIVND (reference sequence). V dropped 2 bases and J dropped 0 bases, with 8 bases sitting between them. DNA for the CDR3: TGTGCCAGTAGTATATCGGGAAATAGCAATCAGCCCCAGCATTTT. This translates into CASSISGNSNQPQHF.

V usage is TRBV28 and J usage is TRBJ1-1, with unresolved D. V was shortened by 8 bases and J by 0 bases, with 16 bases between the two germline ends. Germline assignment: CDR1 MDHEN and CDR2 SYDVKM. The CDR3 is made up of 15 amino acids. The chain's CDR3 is CASQGGLHLNTEAFF. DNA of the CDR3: TGTGCCAGCCAAGGAGGGCTGCATTTGAACACTGAAGCTTTCTTT.

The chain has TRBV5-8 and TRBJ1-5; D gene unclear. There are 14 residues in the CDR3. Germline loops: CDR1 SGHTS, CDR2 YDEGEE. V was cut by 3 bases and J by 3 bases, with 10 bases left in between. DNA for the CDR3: TGTGCCAGCAGCTCGGGTGACTACAATCAGCCCCAGCATTTT. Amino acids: CASSSGDYNQPQHF.

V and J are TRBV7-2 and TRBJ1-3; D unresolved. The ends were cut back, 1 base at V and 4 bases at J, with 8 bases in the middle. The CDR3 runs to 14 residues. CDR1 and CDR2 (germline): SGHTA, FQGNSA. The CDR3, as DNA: TGTGCCAGCAGCTTAGGACAAGAGGGAAACACCATATATTTT. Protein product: CASSLGQEGNTIYF.

CDR3 bases: TGTGCCAGTAGTAGGAGGGGGGAAGAGACCCAGTACTTC. Protein: CASSRRGEETQYF. The V call is TRBV19, the J call TRBJ2-5; D is possibly TRBD1 or TRBD2 (6 bases each). The CDR3 covers 13 residues. Trimming stripped 4 bases from V and 3 bases from J, with 9 bases between. The germline CDR1 and CDR2 sequences are LNHDA and SQIVND (reference sequence). Full variable domain (remainder filled in from reference TRBV19 and TRBJ2-5): DGGITQSPKYLFRKEGQNVTLSCEQNLNHDAMYWYRQDPGQGLRLIYYSQIVNDFQKGDIAEGYSVSREKKESFPLTVTSAQKNPTAFYLCASSRRGEETQYFGPGTRLLVL.

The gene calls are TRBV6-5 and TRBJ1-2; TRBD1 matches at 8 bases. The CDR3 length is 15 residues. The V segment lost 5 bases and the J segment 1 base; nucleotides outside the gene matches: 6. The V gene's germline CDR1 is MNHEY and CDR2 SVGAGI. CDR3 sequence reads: CASSARGLLNYGYTF. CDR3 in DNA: TGTGCCAGCAGTGCCAGGGGGCTCCTTAACTATGGCTACACCTTC.

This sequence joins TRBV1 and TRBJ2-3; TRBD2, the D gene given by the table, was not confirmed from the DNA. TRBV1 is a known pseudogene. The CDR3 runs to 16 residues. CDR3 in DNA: TGCACCAGCAGCCAAGTCCTAGCGGAGGCCACAGATACGCAGTATTTT. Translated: CTSSQVLAEATDTQYF.

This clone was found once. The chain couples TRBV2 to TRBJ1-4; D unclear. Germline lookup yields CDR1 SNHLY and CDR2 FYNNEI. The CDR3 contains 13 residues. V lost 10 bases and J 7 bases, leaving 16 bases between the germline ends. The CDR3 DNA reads TGTGCCAACACAGCCCTCGACGGTGAAAAACTGTTTTTT. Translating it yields CANTALDGEKLFF.

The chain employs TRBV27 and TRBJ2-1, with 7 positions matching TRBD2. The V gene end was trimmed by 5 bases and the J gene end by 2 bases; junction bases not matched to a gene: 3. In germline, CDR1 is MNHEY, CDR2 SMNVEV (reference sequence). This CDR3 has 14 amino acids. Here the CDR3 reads CASSPTSAYNEQFF. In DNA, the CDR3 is TGTGCCAGCAGTCCAACTAGCGCCTACAATGAGCAGTTCTTC.

DNA for the CDR3: TGTGCCAGCAGACCCTCACAGGGACCAAGCAATCAGCCCCAGCATTTT. Protein product: CASRPSQGPSNQPQHF. The gene calls are TRBV2 and TRBJ1-5, with D maybe TRBD1 (6 bases). V lost 6 bases and J lost 1, with 16 bases in between. Germline V lookup: CDR1 SNHLY, CDR2 FYNNEI. The CDR3 extends over 16 amino acids. The whole variable domain, filled in from reference TRBV2 and TRBJ1-5, reads EPEVTQTPSHQVTQMGQEVILRCVPISNHLYFYWYRQILGQKVEFLVSFYNNEISEKSEIFDDQFSVERPDGSNFTLKIRSTKLEDSAMYFCASRPSQGPSNQPQHFGDGTRLSIL.

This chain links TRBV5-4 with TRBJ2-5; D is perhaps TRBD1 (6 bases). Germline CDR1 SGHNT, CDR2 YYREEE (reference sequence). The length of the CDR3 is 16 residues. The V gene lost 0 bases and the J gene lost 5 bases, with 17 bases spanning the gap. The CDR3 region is CASSLDSQGFGETQYF. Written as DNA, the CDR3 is TGTGCCAGCAGCTTGGACTCACAGGGTTTCGGGGAGACCCAGTACTTC. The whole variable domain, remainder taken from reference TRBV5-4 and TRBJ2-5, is ETGVTQSPTHLIKTRGQQVTLRCSSQSGHNTVSWYQQALGQGPQFIFQYYREEENGRGNFPPRFSGLQFPNYSSELNVNALELDDSALYLCASSLDSQGFGETQYFGPGTRLLVL.

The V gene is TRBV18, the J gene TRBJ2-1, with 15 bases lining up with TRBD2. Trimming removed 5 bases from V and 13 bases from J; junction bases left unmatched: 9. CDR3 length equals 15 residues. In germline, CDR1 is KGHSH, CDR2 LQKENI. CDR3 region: CASSSQGTSGRQQFF. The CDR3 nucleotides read TGTGCCAGCTCATCCCAAGGGACTAGCGGGAGGCAACAGTTCTTC.

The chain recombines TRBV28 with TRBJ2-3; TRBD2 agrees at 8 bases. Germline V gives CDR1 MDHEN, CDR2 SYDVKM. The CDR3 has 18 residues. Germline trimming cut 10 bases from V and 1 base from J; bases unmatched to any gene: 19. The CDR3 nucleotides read TGTGCCACGAGTTACCTGGGACTAGTCATTAAGGGCACAGATACGCAGTATTTT. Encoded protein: CATSYLGLVIKGTDTQYF.

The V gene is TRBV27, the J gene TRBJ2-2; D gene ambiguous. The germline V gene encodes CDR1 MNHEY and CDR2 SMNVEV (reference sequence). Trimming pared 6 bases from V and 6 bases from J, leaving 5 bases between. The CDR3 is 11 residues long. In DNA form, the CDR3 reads TGTGCCAGCAGGGTATCCGGGGAGCTGTTTTTT. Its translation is CASRVSGELFF.

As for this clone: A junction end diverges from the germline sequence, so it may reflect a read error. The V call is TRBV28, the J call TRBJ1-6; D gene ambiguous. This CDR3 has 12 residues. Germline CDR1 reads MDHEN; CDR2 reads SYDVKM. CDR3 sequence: CASSLRNSPPHF. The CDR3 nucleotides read TGTGCCAGCAGTTTACGTAATTCACCCCCCCACTTT. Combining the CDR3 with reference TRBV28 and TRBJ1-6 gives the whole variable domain DVKVTQSSRYLVKRTGEKVFLECVQDMDHENMFWYRQDPGLGLRLIYFSYDVKMKEKGDIPEGYSVSREKKERFSLILESASTNQTSMYLCASSLRNSPPHFGNGTRLTVT.